This is a list of T cell receptor beta chains from one sample in a study of blood T cell repertoires in COVID-19. Libraries were prepared by immunoSEQ multiplex PCR; TCRdb keeps only in-frame clonotypes and omits some of them. The table lists roughly 140,000 clones, about four fifths of them singletons. The sequenced sample consisted of peripheral blood. The source is a man between 65 and 79 years old with acute or convalescent COVID-19. Both conserved end residues are trimmed from each CDR3. Fields, in order: V gene, J gene, CDR3 protein.

>TRBV30|TRBJ1-5
AWSGSHDQPQH
>TRBV28|TRBJ2-5
ASSRTSGGVETQY
>TRBV21-1|TRBJ1-5
ASSKEQGGNQPQH
>TRBV7-8|TRBJ2-5
ASSPREGETQY
>TRBV6-4|TRBJ2-7
ASNRENSYEQY
>TRBV28|TRBJ2-1
ASRPLDQRGSTYNEQF
>TRBV5-1|TRBJ2-7
ASSLNTGTGAYEQY
>TRBV3-1/TRBV3-2|TRBJ1-5
ASSQAQGIGPQH
>TRBV7-2|TRBJ2-5
ASRSPGTSRETQY
>TRBV19|TRBJ2-5
ASSSQGGFETQY
>TRBV28|TRBJ1-4
ASSKTGYNEKLF
>TRBV7-2|TRBJ2-7
ASSPRLAGGNNEQY
>TRBV7-8|TRBJ1-6
ASSRDRVSSPLH
>TRBV19|TRBJ1-2
ASTLIDTGAYGYT
>TRBV4-1|TRBJ2-6
ASSQVQFSGANVLT
>TRBV5-1|TRBJ2-2
ASSSTGVPNTGELF
>TRBV27|TRBJ1-2
ASSPIYSGNGYT
>TRBV29-1|TRBJ2-3
SARQGMGDTQY
>TRBV6-2/TRBV6-3|TRBJ2-7
ASSWTSSYEQY
>TRBV19|TRBJ2-7
ASSGDNNYEQY
>TRBV28|TRBJ1-6
ASRSQGGAPLH
>TRBV18|TRBJ2-3
ASSPAQGSTDTQY
>TRBV19|TRBJ2-2
ASRLGGGPTGELF
>TRBV6-4|TRBJ2-3
ASRTRIKNDSSTDTQY
>TRBV27|TRBJ1-3
ASSGTVSGNTIY
>TRBV24-1|TRBJ1-1
ATSPGLSNTEAF
>TRBV27|TRBJ2-6
ASSPPTVIGNVLT
>TRBV5-1|TRBJ2-3
ASSLGAGVGTDTQY
>TRBV4-1|TRBJ2-7
ASSQDRWDSTYEQY
>TRBV27|TRBJ1-5
ASSPGQVRQPQH
>TRBV3-1/TRBV3-2|TRBJ2-3
ASSQEAGPTDTQY
>TRBV29-1|TRBJ2-1
SANGQGANEQF
>TRBV19|TRBJ1-5
ASSITEGQRPQH
>TRBV7-9|TRBJ1-1
ASSPTGTHTEAF
>TRBV5-4|TRBJ2-1
ASSFAGQKYNEQF
>TRBV6-4|TRBJ2-7
ASWGRPHETDYEQY
>TRBV30|TRBJ2-2
AWSVKRVGELF
>TRBV5-1|TRBJ1-2
ASSFDGDYGYT
>TRBV11-1|TRBJ2-7
ASSVRGGRVYEQY
>TRBV3-1/TRBV3-2|TRBJ1-4
ASSRVFATNEKLF
>TRBV4-2|TRBJ1-1
ASSQAGTEAF
>TRBV28|TRBJ1-5
ASSTPAGSNQPQH
>TRBV24-1|TRBJ1-1
ATSDVDRGQAF
>TRBV6-5|TRBJ1-1
ASSYRTGDTEAF
>TRBV19|TRBJ2-7
ASSIVGLADFYEQY
>TRBV5-1|TRBJ2-5
ASSLVPGGQETQY
>TRBV6-2/TRBV6-3|TRBJ2-1
ASSYTTGKERYNEQF
>TRBV6-6|TRBJ1-3
ASLRSGVLSGNTIY
>TRBV28|TRBJ2-5
ASSQYRAGETQY
>TRBV6-5|TRBJ1-1
ASSRRQDGTEAF
>TRBV6-7|TRBJ2-7
ASSLASDSYEQY
>TRBV11-2|TRBJ1-4
ASSSVTGTLNEKLF
>TRBV7-8|TRBJ2-5
ASTKLAGGSETQY
>TRBV5-1|TRBJ2-1
ASSPTGTGVNEQF